This entry is about one T cell receptor beta chain. The data belong to a study of blood T cell repertoires in COVID-19. Overall study context: Acute and convalescent COVID-19 specimens originated in the United States, Italy and Spain. T cells, B-cell-depleted T cells, or PBMCs provided the cDNA or gDNA that served as material.

Looked up from germline, CDR1 is SGHDT and CDR2 is YYEEEE. The germline V and J ends were trimmed by 3 bases and 0 bases, with 13 bases remaining between them. The CDR3 sequence is 16 residues long. Patients of the Seattle cohort, enrolled during active infection, were followed longitudinally. How the authors handled the data: Reference gene primer amplification gave nucleated cell count estimates. Produced via immunoSEQ multiplex PCR; TCRdb's table is partial and in-frame only. V and J calls plus clone size are reproduced from that table; the DNA served to infer D and trimming. The data hold approximately 530,000 clones, with less than 90% observed a single time.

The receptor was isolated from a woman aged 45-59 years with COVID-19, enrolled during active disease. Sequenced: peripheral blood. This chain links TRBV5-6 with TRBJ1-3; no firm D call. CDR3 loop: CASSSNSPYSGNTIYF. CDR3 nucleotides: TGTGCCAGCAGCTCGAACTCTCCTTACTCTGGAAACACCATATATTTT.